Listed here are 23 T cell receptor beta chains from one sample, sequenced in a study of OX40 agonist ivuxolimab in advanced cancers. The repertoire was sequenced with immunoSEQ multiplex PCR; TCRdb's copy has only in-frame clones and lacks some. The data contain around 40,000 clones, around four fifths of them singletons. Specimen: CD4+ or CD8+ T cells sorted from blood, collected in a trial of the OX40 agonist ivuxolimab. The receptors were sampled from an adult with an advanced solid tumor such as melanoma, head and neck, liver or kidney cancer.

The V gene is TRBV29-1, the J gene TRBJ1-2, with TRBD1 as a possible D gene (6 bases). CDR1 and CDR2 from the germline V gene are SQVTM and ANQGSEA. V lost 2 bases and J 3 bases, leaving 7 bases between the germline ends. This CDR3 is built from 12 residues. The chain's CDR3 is CSVERGDYGYTF. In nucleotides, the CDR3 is TGCAGCGTTGAAAGGGGGGACTATGGCTACACCTTC.

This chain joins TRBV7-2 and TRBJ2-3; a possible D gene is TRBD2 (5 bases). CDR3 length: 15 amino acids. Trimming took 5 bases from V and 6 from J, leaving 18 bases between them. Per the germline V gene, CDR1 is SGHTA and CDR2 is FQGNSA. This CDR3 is CASSPRAALRDTQYF. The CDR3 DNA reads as TGTGCCAGCAGCCCACGAGCGGCCCTTCGGGATACGCAGTATTTT.

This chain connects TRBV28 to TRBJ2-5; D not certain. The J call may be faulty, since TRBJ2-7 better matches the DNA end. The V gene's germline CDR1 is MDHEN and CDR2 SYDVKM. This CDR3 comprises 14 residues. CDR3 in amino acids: CASSLVSDAYEQYF. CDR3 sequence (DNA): TGTGCCAGCAGTTTAGTGAGCGACGCCTACGAGCAGTACTTC.

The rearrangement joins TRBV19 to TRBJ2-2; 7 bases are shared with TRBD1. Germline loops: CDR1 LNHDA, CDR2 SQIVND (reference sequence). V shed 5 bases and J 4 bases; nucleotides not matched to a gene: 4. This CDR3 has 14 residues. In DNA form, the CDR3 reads TGTGCCAGTAGTTTAGGACAGGCCACCGGGGAGCTGTTTTTT. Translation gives CASSLGQATGELFF.

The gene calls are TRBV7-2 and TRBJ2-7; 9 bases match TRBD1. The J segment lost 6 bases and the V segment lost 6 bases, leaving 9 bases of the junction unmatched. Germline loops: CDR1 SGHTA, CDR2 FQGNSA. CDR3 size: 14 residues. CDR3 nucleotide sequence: TGTGCCAGCAGTACGGGGACAGGGAGACGCGAGCAGTACTTC. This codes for CASSTGTGRREQYF. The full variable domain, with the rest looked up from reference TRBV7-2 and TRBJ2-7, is GAGVSQSPSNKVTEKGKDVELRCDPISGHTALYWYRQSLGQGLEFLIYFQGNSAPDKSGLPSDRFSAERTGGSVSTLTIQRTQQEDSAVYLCASSTGTGRREQYFGPGTRLTVT.

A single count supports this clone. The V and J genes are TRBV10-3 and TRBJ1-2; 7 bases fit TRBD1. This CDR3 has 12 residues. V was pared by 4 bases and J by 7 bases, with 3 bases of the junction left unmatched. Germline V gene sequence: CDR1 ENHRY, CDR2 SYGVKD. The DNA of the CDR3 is TGTGCCATCAGTGGCGACAGGGCTGGCTACACCTTC. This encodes CAISGDRAGYTF.

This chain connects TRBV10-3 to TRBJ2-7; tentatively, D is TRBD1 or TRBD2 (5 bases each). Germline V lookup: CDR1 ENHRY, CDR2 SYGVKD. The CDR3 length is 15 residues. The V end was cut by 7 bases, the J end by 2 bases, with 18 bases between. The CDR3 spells CAIMGTGTGPYEQYF. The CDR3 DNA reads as TGTGCCATCATGGGGACCGGGACGGGACCCTACGAGCAGTACTTC.

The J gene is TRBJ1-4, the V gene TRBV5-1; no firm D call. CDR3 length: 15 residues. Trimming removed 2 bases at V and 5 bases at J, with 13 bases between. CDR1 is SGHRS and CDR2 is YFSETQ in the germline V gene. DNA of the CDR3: TGCGCCAGCAGCTTCAGACCCACTCGGAATGAAAAACTGTTTTTT. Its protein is CASSFRPTRNEKLFF. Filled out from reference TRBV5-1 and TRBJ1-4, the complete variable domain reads KAGVTQTPRYLIKTRGQQVTLSCSPISGHRSVSWYQQTPGQGLQFLFEYFSETQRNKGNFPGRFSGRQFSNSRSEMNVSTLELGDSALYLCASSFRPTRNEKLFFGSGTQLSVL.

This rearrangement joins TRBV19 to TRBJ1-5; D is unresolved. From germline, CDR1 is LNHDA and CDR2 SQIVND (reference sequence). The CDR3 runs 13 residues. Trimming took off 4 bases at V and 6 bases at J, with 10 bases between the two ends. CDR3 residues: CASSSTGSQPQHF. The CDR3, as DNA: TGTGCCAGTAGTAGCACCGGGAGTCAGCCCCAGCATTTT.

CDR3 bases: TGTGCCAGCTCACGCCCCTGGGGCGGGAGAGTACTAGGGAATGAGCAGTTCTTC. Translated, it gives CASSRPWGGRVLGNEQFF. The V call is TRBV18, the J call TRBJ2-1; 7 nucleotides line up with TRBD2. Germline values: CDR1 KGHSH, CDR2 LQKENI. The CDR3 spans 18 residues. The J segment lost 7 bases and the V segment lost 4 bases, leaving 19 bases of the junction unmatched. Full variable domain (rest looked up from reference TRBV18 and TRBJ2-1): NAGVMQNPRHLVRRRGQEARLRCSPMKGHSHVYWYRQLPEEGLKFMVYLQKENIIDESGMPKERFSAEFPKEGPSILRIQQVVRGDSAAYFCASSRPWGGRVLGNEQFFGPGTRLTVL.

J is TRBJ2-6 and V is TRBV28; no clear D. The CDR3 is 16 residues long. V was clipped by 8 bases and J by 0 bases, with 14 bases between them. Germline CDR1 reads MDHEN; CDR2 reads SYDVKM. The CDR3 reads CASHSKGFSGANVLTF. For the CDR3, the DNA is TGTGCCAGCCACTCAAAGGGATTCTCTGGGGCCAACGTCCTGACTTTC.

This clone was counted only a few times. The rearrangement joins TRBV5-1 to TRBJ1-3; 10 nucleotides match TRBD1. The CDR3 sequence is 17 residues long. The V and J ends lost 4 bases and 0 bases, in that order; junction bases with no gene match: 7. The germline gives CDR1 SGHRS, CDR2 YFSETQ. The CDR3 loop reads CASSTGTGDYSGNTIYF. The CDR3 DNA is TGCGCCAGCAGCACCGGGACAGGGGACTACTCTGGAAACACCATATATTTT.

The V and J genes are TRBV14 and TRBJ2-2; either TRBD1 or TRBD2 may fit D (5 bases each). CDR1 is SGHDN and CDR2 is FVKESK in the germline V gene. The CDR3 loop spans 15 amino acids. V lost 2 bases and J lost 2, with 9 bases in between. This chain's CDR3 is CASSQLRGNTGELFF. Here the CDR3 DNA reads TGTGCCAGCAGCCAACTCCGGGGCAACACCGGGGAGCTGTTTTTT.

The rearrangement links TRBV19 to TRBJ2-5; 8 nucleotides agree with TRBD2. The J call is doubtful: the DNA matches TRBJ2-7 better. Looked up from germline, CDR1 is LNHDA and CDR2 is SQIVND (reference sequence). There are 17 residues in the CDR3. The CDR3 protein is CASSIKVAGNPSYEQYF. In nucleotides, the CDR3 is TGTGCCAGTAGTATAAAGGTAGCGGGGAACCCCTCCTACGAGCAGTACTTC.

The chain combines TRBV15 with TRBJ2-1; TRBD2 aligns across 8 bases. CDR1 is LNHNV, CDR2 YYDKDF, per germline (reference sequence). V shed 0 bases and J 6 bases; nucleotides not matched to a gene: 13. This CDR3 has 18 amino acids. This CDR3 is CATSRDISGSAPPNEQFF. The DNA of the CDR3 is TGTGCCACCAGCAGAGATATAAGCGGGAGCGCCCCCCCCAATGAGCAGTTCTTC.

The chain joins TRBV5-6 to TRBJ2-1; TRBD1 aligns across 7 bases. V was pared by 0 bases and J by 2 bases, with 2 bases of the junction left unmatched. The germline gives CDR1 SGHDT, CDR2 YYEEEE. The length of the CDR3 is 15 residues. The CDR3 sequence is CASSLGDRAYNEQFF. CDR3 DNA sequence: TGTGCCAGCAGCTTGGGGGACAGAGCCTACAATGAGCAGTTCTTC.

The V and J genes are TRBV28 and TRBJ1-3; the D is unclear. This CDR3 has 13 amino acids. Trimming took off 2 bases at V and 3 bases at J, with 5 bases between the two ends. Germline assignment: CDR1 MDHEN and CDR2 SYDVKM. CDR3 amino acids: CASSLNSGNTIYF. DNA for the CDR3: TGTGCCAGCAGTTTAAATAGTGGAAACACCATATATTTT.

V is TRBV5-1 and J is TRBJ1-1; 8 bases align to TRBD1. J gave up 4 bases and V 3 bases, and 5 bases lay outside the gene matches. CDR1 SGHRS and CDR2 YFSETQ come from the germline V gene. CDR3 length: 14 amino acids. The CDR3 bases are TGCGCCAGCAGCTCAACAGGACAGGGCACTGAAGCTTTCTTT. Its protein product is CASSSTGQGTEAFF.

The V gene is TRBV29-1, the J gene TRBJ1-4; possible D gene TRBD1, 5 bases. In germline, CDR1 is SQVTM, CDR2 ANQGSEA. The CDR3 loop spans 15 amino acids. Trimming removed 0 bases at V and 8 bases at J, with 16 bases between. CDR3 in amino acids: CSVEDLGEVGEKLFF. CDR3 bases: TGCAGCGTTGAAGATCTGGGGGAGGTGGGAGAAAAACTGTTTTTT. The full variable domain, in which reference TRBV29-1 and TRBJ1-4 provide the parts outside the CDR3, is SAVISQKPSRDICQRGTSLTIQCQVDSQVTMMFWYRQQPGQSLTLIATANQGSEATYESGFVIDKFPISRPNLTFSTLTVSNMSPEDSSIYLCSVEDLGEVGEKLFFGSGTQLSVL.

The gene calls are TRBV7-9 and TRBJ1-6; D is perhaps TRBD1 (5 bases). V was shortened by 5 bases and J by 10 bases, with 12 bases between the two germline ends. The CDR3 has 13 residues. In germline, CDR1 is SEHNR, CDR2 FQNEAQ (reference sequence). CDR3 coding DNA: TGTGCCAGCAGCCAGATCAGGGAGTCACCCCTCCACTTT. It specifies CASSQIRESPLHF.

The CDR3 DNA reads TGCGCCAGCAGCTTGGGGGGGCTCTCTGGAAACACCATATATTTT. Residues: CASSLGGLSGNTIYF. The chain combines TRBV5-1 with TRBJ1-3, with D possibly being TRBD1 (6 bases). CDR3 size: 15 residues. Trimming left V 0 bases short and J 0 bases short, with 7 bases between. Germline CDR1 SGHRS, CDR2 YFSETQ.

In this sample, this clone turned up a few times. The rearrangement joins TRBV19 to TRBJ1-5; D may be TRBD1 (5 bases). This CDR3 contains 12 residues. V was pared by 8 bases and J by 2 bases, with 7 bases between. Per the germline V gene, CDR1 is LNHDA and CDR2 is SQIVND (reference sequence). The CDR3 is CASLGGNQPQHF. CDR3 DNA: TGTGCCAGTCTGGGGGGCAATCAGCCCCAGCATTTT.

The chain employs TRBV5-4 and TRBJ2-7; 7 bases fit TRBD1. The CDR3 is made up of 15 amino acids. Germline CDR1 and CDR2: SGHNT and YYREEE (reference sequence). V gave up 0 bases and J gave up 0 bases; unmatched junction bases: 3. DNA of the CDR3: TGTGCCAGCAGCTTGGCAGGGGGTAACTCCTACGAGCAGTACTTC. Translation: CASSLAGGNSYEQYF.